This T cell receptor beta chain stems from a study of cytomegalovirus exposure and HLA in healthy donors. Study findings and constraints: The likely explanation for a cluster of highly shared sequence variants was sequencing artifact. Most CMV-associated TCR beta chains appeared HLA-restricted in a later analysis. Highest at DRB1 and lowest at HLA-C, TCR association rates differed among HLA loci in a later analysis. Later on, a genetic analysis was performed. It linked a missense variant in DCLRE1C with V- and J-gene trimming of TCR beta.

Primers included in the PCR were 60 Vbeta and 13 Jbeta primers. Here immunoSEQ multiplex PCR was the method, and the copy in TCRdb shows in-frame clones only, minus some. The profile shows about 180,000 clones, roughly four fifths of them singletons. Worth noting for this clone: Its target is not known.

The germline gives CDR1 SGHAT, CDR2 FQNNGV. The junction had 9 bases not matched to a gene; V was cut back by 6 bases and J by 3 bases. The CDR3 loop spans 15 amino acids. This TCR derives from a man aged 18 to 29 in good health and CMV-seronegative. The chain recombines TRBV11-2 with TRBJ2-7; TRBD2 aligns across 9 bases. The sequencing sample was made of PBMCs. CDR3 in amino acids: CASSPTSGGIYEQYF. CDR3 DNA sequence: TGTGCCAGCAGTCCTACGAGCGGGGGGATCTACGAGCAGTACTTC.